This is a list of T cell receptor beta chains from one sample in a study of early T cells in non-severe SARS-CoV-2 infection. Each CDR3 protein gets one entry after TCRdb re-called the 5' RACE reads with MiXCR. The top ten clones hold around 6% of a sample with some 71,000 distinct CDR3 sequences, 10% to 12% of them seen once. The starting material was whole blood, obtained at baseline. The receptors were gathered from an adult who was a healthcare worker with PCR-confirmed SARS-CoV-2 infection or an uninfected control (not recorded which). CDR3s leave out the opening cysteine and the closing phenylalanine or tryptophan. D genes are given only for firm matches. Size tells how often a clone was seen (once, few, many) or the class of an expanded clone, and some rows leave it out.

j_gene: TRBJ1-4
abundance: few
v_gene: TRBV20-1
d_gene: -
CDR3aa: SASGQKLF

j_gene: TRBJ1-6
abundance: once
v_gene: TRBV27
d_gene: -
CDR3aa: ASTPRGWDSPLH

j_gene: TRBJ2-7
abundance: few
v_gene: TRBV11-2
d_gene: -
CDR3aa: ASSVGTPNEQY

j_gene: TRBJ2-2
abundance: -
v_gene: TRBV5-6
d_gene: TRBD2
CDR3aa: ASSRNSGLNTGELF

j_gene: TRBJ2-1
abundance: -
v_gene: TRBV29-1
d_gene: -
CDR3aa: SADKVGNNEQF

j_gene: TRBJ2-7
abundance: many
v_gene: TRBV21-1
d_gene: -
CDR3aa: ASSTPLGSYEQY

j_gene: TRBJ2-1
abundance: -
v_gene: TRBV7-2
d_gene: -
CDR3aa: ASSPLPGEGPNEQF

j_gene: TRBJ2-3
abundance: few
v_gene: TRBV15
d_gene: -
CDR3aa: ATSASGDTQY

j_gene: TRBJ2-1
abundance: medium-sized
v_gene: TRBV29-1
d_gene: -
CDR3aa: SVEGGGPGNEQF

j_gene: TRBJ2-1
abundance: -
v_gene: TRBV5-1
d_gene: TRBD1
CDR3aa: ASSLALLGTGGEVEQF

j_gene: TRBJ2-3
abundance: few
v_gene: TRBV10-3
d_gene: TRBD1
CDR3aa: AIRGQGNSDTQY

j_gene: TRBJ1-5
abundance: many
v_gene: TRBV5-4
d_gene: -
CDR3aa: ASSSGPLDQPQH

j_gene: TRBJ2-5
abundance: many
v_gene: TRBV5-4
d_gene: -
CDR3aa: ASSLYRGETQY

j_gene: TRBJ2-7
abundance: -
v_gene: TRBV5-1
d_gene: -
CDR3aa: ASSLDTPRKEQY

j_gene: TRBJ2-2
abundance: few
v_gene: TRBV9
d_gene: -
CDR3aa: ASSRQYGELF